The 32 T cell receptor beta chains reported below all come from one sample, sequenced in a study of T cell responses to AZD1222 COVID-19 vaccine. The data were produced by immunoSEQ multiplex PCR, yet TCRdb's version contains in-frame clones alone and is incomplete. Of roughly 85,000 clones in the sample, nearly 90% were seen once. Material: peripheral blood, obtained on day 0 of MenACWY control vaccination. The receptors originated from an adult in good health.

This rearrangement joins TRBV28 to TRBJ1-2, with TRBD1 matching over 9 bases. Unmatched junction bases numbered 2, after V lost 5 bases and J lost 1 base. The CDR3 is made up of 14 amino acids. CDR1 is MDHEN and CDR2 is SYDVKM in the germline V gene. The CDR3 DNA sequence: TGTGCCAGCAGTCCGGGACAGGGTAACTATGGCTACACCTTC. Encoded protein: CASSPGQGNYGYTF.

The V call is TRBV18, the J call TRBJ1-2; TRBD1 might be the D (5 bases). Trimming cost V 1 base and J 0 bases, with 18 bases left between them. CDR3 size: 18 residues. The germline V gene encodes CDR1 KGHSH and CDR2 LQKENI. The CDR3 DNA is TGTGCCAGCTCACCACTTGCGGTAGGGGACTCTTCTAACTATGGCTACACCTTC. Translating gives CASSPLAVGDSSNYGYTF. Drawing the rest from reference TRBV18 and TRBJ1-2, the complete variable domain is NAGVMQNPRHLVRRRGQEARLRCSPMKGHSHVYWYRQLPEEGLKFMVYLQKENIIDESGMPKERFSAEFPKEGPSILRIQQVVRGDSAAYFCASSPLAVGDSSNYGYTFGSGTRLTVV.

This sequence joins TRBV10-2 and TRBJ2-1; 11 nucleotides match TRBD2. The V segment lost 4 bases and the J segment 7 bases; nucleotides outside the gene matches: 6. Looked up from germline, CDR1 is WSHSY and CDR2 is SAAADI. There are 15 residues in the CDR3. The CDR3 nucleotides read TGCGCCAGCAGTGTTAGCGGGGGGGCCGGGAATGAGCAGTTCTTC. Protein sequence: CASSVSGGAGNEQFF.

This chain links TRBV4-3 with TRBJ2-7; TRBD1 agrees at 8 bases. V trimming: 0 bases; J trimming: 0 bases; junction bases outside the gene matches: 7. The germline gives CDR1 LGHNA, CDR2 YSLEER. CDR3 length: 17 amino acids. The CDR3 coding sequence is TGCGCCAGCAGCCAAGATGGGGCCGGGACAGGCTCCTACGAGCAGTACTTC. It codes for CASSQDGAGTGSYEQYF.

This chain joins TRBV19 and TRBJ1-2; no reliable D call. From germline, CDR1 is LNHDA and CDR2 SQIVND (reference sequence). This CDR3 is built from 14 residues. V was cut by 3 bases and J by 3 bases, with 11 bases left in between. CDR3 DNA: TGTGCCAGTAGTATGGGTGTGGGAGACTATGGCTACACCTTC. Translated: CASSMGVGDYGYTF. Using reference TRBV19 and TRBJ1-2 for the parts outside the CDR3, the full variable domain is DGGITQSPKYLFRKEGQNVTLSCEQNLNHDAMYWYRQDPGQGLRLIYYSQIVNDFQKGDIAEGYSVSREKKESFPLTVTSAQKNPTAFYLCASSMGVGDYGYTFGSGTRLTVV.

V and J are TRBV7-2 and TRBJ2-5, with 16 bases fitting TRBD2. The junction had 6 bases not matched to a gene; V was cut back by 7 bases and J by 10 bases. This CDR3 contains 14 residues. Germline V gene data show CDR1 as SGHTA and CDR2 as FQGNSA. CDR3 sequence reads: CASTAGLAGGSQYF. The CDR3 region has the DNA TGTGCCAGCACCGCGGGACTAGCGGGGGGGAGCCAGTACTTC.

This chain joins TRBV5-1 and TRBJ1-3, with a tentative D call TRBD1 (5 bases). Trimming pared 4 bases from V and 3 bases from J, leaving 14 bases between. Germline CDR1 is SGHRS and CDR2 is YFSETQ. This CDR3 is 15 amino acids long. As DNA, the CDR3 is TGCGCCAGCAGCGTTGGGGGGGAAATTGGAAACACCATATATTTT. Amino acids: CASSVGGEIGNTIYF.

This chain uses TRBV9 with TRBJ1-2, with a weak D call TRBD1 (6 bases). Between the trimmed V and J ends, which lost 3 bases and 4 bases, there was a span of 16 bases. This CDR3 is 15 amino acids long. Per the germline V gene, CDR1 is SGDLS and CDR2 is YYNGEE. This CDR3 is CASSEPTGRRYGYTF. The CDR3 bases are TGTGCCAGCAGCGAACCGACAGGCCGTCGCTATGGCTACACCTTC.

The chain combines TRBV19 with TRBJ2-3; 7 bases map to TRBD2. From germline, CDR1 is LNHDA and CDR2 SQIVND (reference sequence). V was clipped by 6 bases and J by 6 bases; unmatched bases: 12. The CDR3 totals 15 residues. CDR3 in DNA: TGTGCCAGTAGCCCGGGACTATCGTCGCTGGATACGCAGTATTTT. This translates into CASSPGLSSLDTQYF. Variable domain in full (rest from reference TRBV19 and TRBJ2-3): DGGITQSPKYLFRKEGQNVTLSCEQNLNHDAMYWYRQDPGQGLRLIYYSQIVNDFQKGDIAEGYSVSREKKESFPLTVTSAQKNPTAFYLCASSPGLSSLDTQYFGPGTRLTVL.

The DNA for the CDR3 is TGTGCCAGCAGCTTAGGGTCCAGCGGGGGGAGCCTTTTCAATGAGCAGTTCTTC. As protein: CASSLGSSGGSLFNEQFF. The gene calls are TRBV7-9 and TRBJ2-1; TRBD2 matches 9 bases. This CDR3 comprises 18 residues. Germline V gives CDR1 SEHNR, CDR2 FQNEAQ (reference sequence). V was clipped by 1 base and J by 6 bases; unmatched bases: 13. Full variable domain (outside the CDR3, taken from reference TRBV7-9 and TRBJ2-1): DTGVSQNPRHKITKRGQNVTFRCDPISEHNRLYWYRQTLGQGPEFLTYFQNEAQLEKSRLLSDRFSAERPKGSFSTLEIQRTEQGDSAMYLCASSLGSSGGSLFNEQFFGPGTRLTVL.

The genes are TRBV4-1 and TRBJ2-5; D remains unclear. Germline V gives CDR1 MGHRA, CDR2 YSYEKL. The length of the CDR3 is 13 residues. The V gene lost 4 bases and the J gene lost 1 base, with 7 bases spanning the gap. CDR3 in amino acids: CASSLRTQETQYF. CDR3 bases: TGCGCCAGCAGCCTACGTACCCAAGAGACCCAGTACTTC.

The chain recombines TRBV30 with TRBJ2-7; 8 bases are shared with TRBD1. The CDR3 consists of 14 residues. Losses at the gene ends were 4 bases for V and 5 bases for J; bases not matched to a gene: 10. Germline V lookup: CDR1 GTSNPN, CDR2 SVGIG (reference sequence). CDR3 amino acids: CAWTGGVRRDEQYF. CDR3 coding DNA: TGTGCCTGGACAGGGGGCGTGCGTCGGGACGAGCAGTACTTC.

The chain employs TRBV19 and TRBJ1-4; D call uncertain. Germline CDR1 is LNHDA and CDR2 is SQIVND (reference sequence). Trimming took off 5 bases at V and 8 bases at J, with 9 bases between the two ends. This CDR3 is built from 12 residues. The CDR3 reads CASSVGDEKLFF. In DNA, the CDR3 is TGTGCCAGTAGTGTGGGTGACGAAAAACTGTTTTTT.

The chain employs TRBV5-1 and TRBJ2-1; D is uncertain. This CDR3 comprises 14 residues. The germline gives CDR1 SGHRS, CDR2 YFSETQ. Between the trimmed V and J ends, which lost 1 base and 3 bases, there was a span of 8 bases. CDR3 sequence (DNA): TGCGCCAGCAGCTTGAGCCCAGACTACAATGAGCAGTTCTTC. It yields the protein CASSLSPDYNEQFF.

The V call is TRBV29-1, the J call TRBJ1-5; no clear D gene. The germline CDR1 and CDR2 sequences are SQVTM and ANQGSEA. Trimming removed 5 bases from V and 2 bases from J, with 10 bases in between. This CDR3 region has 13 residues. CDR3 in amino acids: CSVPSHCNQPQHF. The DNA for the CDR3 is TGCAGCGTTCCTTCACACTGCAATCAGCCCCAGCATTTT.

The rearrangement joins TRBV7-3 to TRBJ2-2; D perhaps matches TRBD1 (6 bases). The germline CDR1 and CDR2 sequences are SGHTA and FQGTGA. The CDR3 spans 18 residues. The V end was cut by 5 bases, the J end by 6 bases, with 25 bases between. For the CDR3, the DNA is TGTGCCAGCAGCCCAGTAGGGGGTCCCGGGGCCGGGCCCGGGGAGCTGTTTTTT. As protein: CASSPVGGPGAGPGELFF.

This rearrangement joins TRBV7-9 to TRBJ1-6, with TRBD1 identical over 9 bases. The CDR3 has 16 residues. Germline V gene data show CDR1 as SEHNR and CDR2 as FQNEAQ (reference sequence). V was pared by 0 bases and J by 8 bases, with 5 bases of the junction left unmatched. CDR3 in amino acids: CASSLAGTGLHSPLHF. The CDR3 DNA is TGTGCCAGCAGCTTAGCCGGGACAGGGTTACATTCACCCCTCCACTTT.

The chain is built from TRBV7-9 and TRBJ1-6, with 7 bases aligning to TRBD1. Germline V gives CDR1 SEHNR, CDR2 FQNEAQ (reference sequence). Unmatched junction bases numbered 1, after V lost 0 bases and J lost 5 bases. The CDR3 sequence is 15 residues long. This chain's CDR3 is CASSLATGDNSPLHF. CDR3 nucleotide sequence: TGTGCCAGCAGCTTAGCCACAGGGGATAATTCACCCCTCCACTTT.

The J gene is TRBJ1-6, the V gene TRBV19; a possible D gene is TRBD1 (5 bases). Germline V gives CDR1 LNHDA, CDR2 SQIVND (reference sequence). V shed 2 bases and J shed 14 bases, with 13 bases lying between them. This CDR3 has 13 residues. The CDR3: CASSILAGSALHF. CDR3 DNA sequence: TGTGCCAGTAGTATACTGGCAGGGTCAGCCCTCCACTTT.

CDR3 amino acids: CASSSGDLGTQYF. The CDR3 DNA follows: TGTGCCAGCAGTTCGGGCGACCTTGGTACGCAGTATTTT. The chain uses TRBV7-3 and TRBJ2-3; D call uncertain. There are 13 residues in the CDR3. Germline V lookup: CDR1 SGHTA, CDR2 FQGTGA. With 6 bases removed from V and 8 bases from J, the gap between germline ends came to 15 bases.

The chain employs TRBV5-4 and TRBJ2-7; D gene ambiguous. The germline gives CDR1 SGHNT, CDR2 YYREEE (reference sequence). The V end was cut by 2 bases, the J end by 1 base, with 7 bases between. This CDR3 has 13 residues. The CDR3 DNA reads TGTGCCAGCAGCTTAAGGTTTTCCTACGAGCAGTACTTC. Translating gives CASSLRFSYEQYF.

DNA of the CDR3: TGTGCCAGCAGCCTACAGGGGAGCACAGATACGCAGTATTTT. Translated: CASSLQGSTDTQYF. The V call is TRBV5-4, the J call TRBJ2-3; 7 nucleotides align to TRBD1. CDR3 size: 14 residues. V lost 4 bases and J lost 0; bases outside the gene matches: 2. Looked up from germline, CDR1 is SGHNT and CDR2 is YYREEE (reference sequence).

This sequence joins TRBV3-1 (or the pseudogene TRBV3-2) and TRBJ1-2; D not resolved. This CDR3 region has 12 residues. Germline V gives CDR1 LGHDT, CDR2 YNNKEL (reference sequence). Trimming pared 1 base from V and 13 bases from J, leaving 13 bases between. Here the CDR3 reads CASSQARRILTF. The CDR3 region has the DNA TGTGCCAGCAGCCAAGCGAGGAGGATCCTCACCTTC.

The chain joins TRBV2 to TRBJ1-2, with 8 positions matching TRBD1. Germline V gene data show CDR1 as SNHLY and CDR2 as FYNNEI. This CDR3 region has 13 residues. The V and J ends lost 7 bases and 8 bases, in that order; junction bases with no gene match: 9. This chain's CDR3 is CASTSGGASGYTF. In DNA form, the CDR3 reads TGTGCCAGCACGTCAGGGGGCGCGAGCGGCTACACCTTC.

The chain has TRBV7-3 and TRBJ2-5, with 7 bases matching TRBD2. Germline-derived CDR1 and CDR2 are SGHTA and FQGTGA. V lost 5 bases and J lost 4; bases outside the gene matches: 4. This CDR3 comprises 13 residues. DNA for the CDR3: TGTGCCAGCAGCCAAGGACTAGGAGAGACCCAGTACTTC. Residues: CASSQGLGETQYF. Based on the CDR3 plus reference TRBV7-3 and TRBJ2-5, the full variable domain is GAGVSQTPSNKVTEKGKYVELRCDPISGHTALYWYRQSLGQGPEFLIYFQGTGAADDSGLPNDRFFAVRPEGSVSTLKIQRTERGDSAVYLCASSQGLGETQYFGPGTRLLVL.

V gene TRBV6-5 combines with J gene TRBJ1-6; D possibly corresponds to TRBD1 (5 bases). Germline lookup yields CDR1 MNHEY and CDR2 SVGAGI. V was pared by 4 bases and J by 3 bases, with 10 bases between. The CDR3 runs 15 residues. CDR3 protein: CASSFGGGYNSPLHF. Written as DNA, the CDR3 is TGTGCCAGCAGTTTCGGGGGGGGCTATAATTCACCCCTCCACTTT.

The chain employs TRBV5-1 and TRBJ1-5, with a tentative D call TRBD1 (5 bases). This CDR3 has 16 residues. V was pared by 0 bases and J by 2 bases, with 12 bases between. Germline CDR1 SGHRS, CDR2 YFSETQ. CDR3 sequence reads: CASSLGGTTGNQPQHF. CDR3 nucleotide sequence: TGCGCCAGCAGCTTGGGTGGGACCACTGGCAATCAGCCCCAGCATTTT.

The rearrangement joins TRBV4-1 to TRBJ2-1, with D possibly TRBD2 on 7 matching bases. CDR1 MGHRA and CDR2 YSYEKL come from the germline V gene. CDR3 size: 14 residues. V was shortened by 3 bases and J by 5 bases, with 11 bases between the two germline ends. The CDR3 DNA is TGCGCCAGCAGCCAGACGCGGGGGCACAATGAGCAGTTCTTC. This codes for CASSQTRGHNEQFF.

The chain uses TRBV30 and TRBJ1-4; D may be TRBD1 (5 bases). V shed 2 bases and J shed 7 bases, with 14 bases lying between them. The CDR3 sequence is 14 residues long. The germline CDR1 and CDR2 sequences are GTSNPN and SVGIG (reference sequence). In DNA, the CDR3 is TGTGCCTGGAGTTACACAGGAATTGGTGAAAAACTGTTTTTT. It translates to CAWSYTGIGEKLFF.

The J gene is TRBJ1-5, the V gene TRBV19; D unclear. CDR3 length equals 14 residues. Between the trimmed V and J ends, which lost 3 bases and 6 bases, there was a span of 12 bases. Germline V lookup: CDR1 LNHDA, CDR2 SQIVND (reference sequence). Written as DNA, the CDR3 is TGTGCCAGTAGTATTCTGGCAGAGCGTCAGCCCCAGCATTTT. Translation gives CASSILAERQPQHF.

V is TRBV29-1 and J is TRBJ2-4; 7 bases map to TRBD2. The CDR3 spans 14 residues. J gave up 3 bases and V 0 bases, and 2 bases lay outside the gene matches. CDR1 SQVTM and CDR2 ANQGSEA come from the germline V gene. The CDR3 DNA is TGCAGCGTTGAAGATCGGGGGGTCAAAAACATTCAGTACTTC. It yields the protein CSVEDRGVKNIQYF.

V and J are TRBV6-5 and TRBJ2-4, with 8 positions matching TRBD1. The CDR3 sequence is 14 residues long. The V and J ends lost 5 bases and 1 base, in that order; junction bases with no gene match: 1. Germline lookup yields CDR1 MNHEY and CDR2 SVGAGI. This chain's CDR3 is CASSRDRAKNIQYF. The CDR3, as DNA: TGTGCCAGCAGTAGGGACAGGGCCAAAAACATTCAGTACTTC.